One sample yielded the 12 T cell receptor beta chains listed below, sequenced in a study of long-term antiretroviral therapy in people with HIV. The assay, immunoSEQ v3.0, was run at survey level. TCRdb's copy holds only in-frame clones and misses some; the assay was immunoSEQ multiplex PCR. Found here are about 6,700 clones, about two thirds of them singletons; the top ten hold more than 6.5%. Sequenced material: unsorted PBMCs, taken 0.1 years before starting antiretroviral therapy. The source of these receptors is a man aged 18 to 30 with HIV.

This clone showed up just a few times. Other DNA sequences in this specimen translate into the identical CDR3. This chain uses TRBV2 with TRBJ1-5; 7 nucleotides match TRBD1. The CDR3 is 13 amino acids. Trimming at V came to 8 bases and at J to 6 bases, leaving 7 bases not matched to a gene. The germline V gene has CDR1 SNHLY and CDR2 FYNNEI. This chain's CDR3 is CASRDRGLQPQHF. CDR3 DNA: TGTGCCAGCCGGGACAGAGGGCTTCAGCCCCAGCATTTT.

The gene calls are TRBV5-1 and TRBJ2-3, with a possible D match to TRBD2 (7 bases). Germline CDR1 SGHRS, CDR2 YFSETQ. There are 14 residues in the CDR3. With 5 bases removed from V and 2 bases from J, the gap between germline ends came to 12 bases. The CDR3 spells CASRGGGATDTQYF. The CDR3 DNA follows: TGCGCCAGCAGGGGAGGGGGGGCCACAGATACGCAGTATTTT. Drawing the rest from reference TRBV5-1 and TRBJ2-3, the complete variable domain is KAGVTQTPRYLIKTRGQQVTLSCSPISGHRSVSWYQQTPGQGLQFLFEYFSETQRNKGNFPGRFSGRQFSNSRSEMNVSTLELGDSALYLCASRGGGATDTQYFGPGTRLTVL.

The chain employs TRBV6-1 and TRBJ1-5; unclear D gene. Trimming stripped 8 bases from V and 1 base from J, with 6 bases between. CDR3 length: 12 residues. The germline V gene encodes CDR1 MNHNS and CDR2 SASEGT. The CDR3 DNA reads TGTGCCAGCCATTGGAGCAATCAGCCCCAGCATTTT. Its translation is CASHWSNQPQHF.

This clone was seen a handful of times. The chain recombines TRBV27 with TRBJ1-2, with a possible D match to TRBD1 (5 bases). The V end was cut by 9 bases, the J end by 3 bases, with 8 bases between. The CDR3 extends over 11 amino acids. Germline CDR1 and CDR2: MNHEY and SMNVEV (reference sequence). DNA for the CDR3: TGTGCCAGTCGGGGCTACTATGGCTACACCTTC. Its protein is CASRGYYGYTF.

This clone was seen just once. The chain uses TRBV7-9 and TRBJ1-4; 7 bases line up with TRBD1. This CDR3 has 14 residues. The V gene end was trimmed by 6 bases and the J gene end by 8 bases; junction bases not matched to a gene: 9. In germline, CDR1 is SEHNR, CDR2 FQNEAQ (reference sequence). The CDR3 coding sequence is TGTGCCAGCAGGTCTACAGGGGAAGGCGAAAAACTGTTTTTT. Protein: CASRSTGEGEKLFF.

The chain couples TRBV2 to TRBJ1-6; D unresolved. V was cut by 6 bases and J by 14 bases, with 8 bases left in between. Germline V CDR1 and CDR2: SNHLY, FYNNEI. CDR3 size: 10 residues. In nucleotides, the CDR3 is TGTGCCAGCAGCCTGCAGGCCCTCCACTTT. Its translation: CASSLQALHF.

The genes are TRBV7-2 and TRBJ2-7; D unresolved. This CDR3 has 15 amino acids. V lost 1 base, J lost 6 bases, and 16 bases lay in between. The germline CDR1 and CDR2 sequences are SGHTA and FQGNSA. The CDR3, as DNA: TGTGCCAGCAGCTTAGGGGTCGTGGGTTCGGGCGAGCAGTACTTC. Its translation is CASSLGVVGSGEQYF.

The CDR3 nucleotides read TGTGCCAGCAGTTACGGGACCCGGGGAGGTCAGCCCCAGCATTTT. Translated, it gives CASSYGTRGGQPQHF. The chain employs TRBV5-6 and TRBJ1-5; D is perhaps TRBD1 (5 bases). Germline-derived CDR1 and CDR2 are SGHDT and YYEEEE. Trimming took 5 bases from V and 6 from J, leaving 18 bases between them. The CDR3 has 15 amino acids.

DNA for the CDR3: TGTGCCAGCACCAAATCCGGGGGGAGAGGCTACGAGCAGTACTTC. The encoded protein is CASTKSGGRGYEQYF. The V and J genes are TRBV27 and TRBJ2-7, with 7 positions matching TRBD2. Germline V CDR1 and CDR2: MNHEY, SMNVEV (reference sequence). J lost 3 bases, V lost 7 bases, and 12 bases had no gene match. The CDR3 covers 15 residues.

This clone was observed a few times. The V gene is TRBV15, the J gene TRBJ1-1; D remains unclear. Deletions cut 6 bases from V and 11 bases from J, with 22 bases between. The CDR3 length is 14 residues. Germline V gene data show CDR1 as LNHNV and CDR2 as YYDKDF (reference sequence). The CDR3 DNA sequence: TGTGCCACCAGGCCCTCCCCTGACCCCCTTTTGGCTTTCTTT. Amino acid sequence: CATRPSPDPLLAFF.

Here the CDR3 reads CASSLGGSGANVLTF. CDR3 DNA sequence: TGTGCCAGCAGCTTAGGGGGCTCTGGGGCCAACGTCCTGACTTTC. J is TRBJ2-6 and V is TRBV7-2; D remains unclear. Trimming stripped 1 base from V and 0 bases from J, with 4 bases between. This CDR3 contains 15 residues. CDR1 and CDR2 (germline): SGHTA, FQGNSA.

This chain connects TRBV7-3 to TRBJ2-3, with D maybe TRBD2 (6 bases). This CDR3 has 15 amino acids. Trimming stripped 4 bases from V and 1 base from J, with 12 bases between. Germline V gives CDR1 SGHTA, CDR2 FQGTGA. The CDR3 protein is CASSSGGGRTDTQYF. The CDR3 nucleotides read TGTGCCAGCAGCTCCGGGGGAGGTCGCACAGATACGCAGTATTTT.